This T cell receptor (beta chain) was retrieved from a study of cytomegalovirus exposure and HLA in healthy donors. V shed 7 bases, J shed 0 bases, and the junction held 6 bases outside the gene matches. The CDR3 loop spans 14 amino acids. Germline V gene data show CDR1 as MNHNS and CDR2 as SASEGT. As concerns this clone: Its specificity is unknown.

Study-level points and caveats: Later genetic work tied a missense DCLRE1C variant to beta-chain V and J trimming. An analysis was carried out later, and it reportedly showed fewer N-insertions in an Asian-associated ancestry cluster than the roughly 670-donor mean.

PCR was performed using 60 Vbeta and 13 Jbeta primers. Repertoires were generated with immunoSEQ multiplex PCR, while TCRdb's copy carries only in-frame clones and drops some. The profile covers approximately 150,000 clones, with 84% appearing a single time and around 4.8% taken by the ten largest. This clonotype originated in a young man in good health and CMV-seronegative. This rearrangement joins TRBV6-1 to TRBJ2-7, with 7 nucleotides matching TRBD2. The sample was PBMCs. This chain's CDR3 is CASTRGGTSYEQYF. CDR3 bases: TGTGCCAGCACTAGGGGAGGGACCTCCTACGAGCAGTACTTC.